The clone carrying this T cell receptor (beta chain) was counted many times. V dropped 0 bases and J dropped 0 bases, with 10 bases sitting between them. Germline CDR1 reads SGDLS; CDR2 reads YYNGEE. This CDR3 has 16 residues. This sample stems from a study of neurological immune-mediated disorders. The time point here: longitudinal time-point 1 (baseline). 5'RACE with 10-nucleotide random UMIs generated the cDNA. Each CDR3 protein gets one entry after TCRdb re-called the 5' RACE reads with MiXCR. The table shows 71,000 or so distinct CDR3 sequences, with about an eighth occurring only once. The chain employs TRBV9 and TRBJ2-1; D not resolved. The sequence came from a female donor with HTLV-1-associated myelopathy (HAM/TSP). What was sequenced was PBMCs. Here the CDR3 reads CASSVEAVSSYNEQFF. CDR3 sequence (DNA): TGTGCCAGCAGCGTAGAGGCCGTAAGCTCCTACAATGAGCAGTTCTTC.